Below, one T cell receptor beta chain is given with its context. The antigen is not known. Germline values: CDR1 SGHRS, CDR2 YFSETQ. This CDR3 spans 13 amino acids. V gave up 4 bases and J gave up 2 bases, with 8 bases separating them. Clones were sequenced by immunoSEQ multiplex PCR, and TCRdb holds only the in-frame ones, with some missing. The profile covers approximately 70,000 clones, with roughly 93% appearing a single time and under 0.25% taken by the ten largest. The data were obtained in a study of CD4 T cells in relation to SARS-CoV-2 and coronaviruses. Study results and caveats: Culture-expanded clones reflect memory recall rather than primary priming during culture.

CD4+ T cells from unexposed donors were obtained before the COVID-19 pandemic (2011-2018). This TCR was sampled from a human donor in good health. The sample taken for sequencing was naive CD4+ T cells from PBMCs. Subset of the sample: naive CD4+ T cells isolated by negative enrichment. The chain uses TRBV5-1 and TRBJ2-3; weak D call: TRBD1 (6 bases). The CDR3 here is CASSRDTTDTQYF. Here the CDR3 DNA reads TGCGCCAGCAGCAGGGACACCACAGATACGCAGTATTTT.